The next 24 T cell receptor beta chains were all read from a single sample in a study of cytomegalovirus exposure and HLA in healthy donors. PCR amplification relied on 60 Vbeta primers (plus 13 Jbeta primers). TCRdb's copy holds only in-frame clones and misses some; the assay was immunoSEQ multiplex PCR. The sample includes about 200,000 clones, about 88% seen only once; the top ten take around 0.3%. The sample comprised PBMCs. These receptors were collected from a woman between 25 and 40 years old in good health and CMV-seronegative.

The V and J genes are TRBV30 and TRBJ2-3, with TRBD2 matching over 7 bases. V shed 4 bases and J 2 bases; nucleotides not matched to a gene: 9. CDR1 and CDR2 (germline): GTSNPN, SVGIG (reference sequence). CDR3 length: 15 residues. The CDR3 loop reads CAWKCLADSTDTQYF. In DNA form, the CDR3 reads TGTGCCTGGAAGTGCCTAGCGGATTCCACAGATACGCAGTATTTT.

The chain links TRBV29-1 to TRBJ2-3; D might be TRBD2 (6 bases). The ends were cut back, 0 bases at V and 6 bases at J, with 13 bases in the middle. This CDR3 spans 14 amino acids. CDR1 SQVTM and CDR2 ANQGSEA come from the germline V gene. CDR3 sequence reads: CSVEDRLGGDTQYF. CDR3 in DNA: TGCAGCGTTGAAGATCGATTGGGAGGTGATACGCAGTATTTT.

This chain connects TRBV11-2 to TRBJ2-7, with 8 bases identical to TRBD2. The trim removed 2 bases at V and 7 bases at J, leaving 10 bases unmatched. Germline CDR1 SGHAT, CDR2 FQNNGV. The CDR3 covers 15 residues. In nucleotides, the CDR3 is TGTGCCAGCAGCTTATCGGACGGGAGGGCCAGAGAGCAGTACTTC. Translating gives CASSLSDGRAREQYF.

The J gene is TRBJ2-6, the V gene TRBV2; tentative D call: TRBD1 (5 bases). This CDR3 region has 15 residues. CDR1 and CDR2 from the germline V gene are SNHLY and FYNNEI. The germline V and J ends were trimmed by 8 bases and 2 bases, with 13 bases remaining between them. CDR3 region: CASSGNRPGANVLTF. CDR3 nucleotides: TGTGCCAGCTCGGGTAACAGGCCTGGGGCCAACGTCCTGACTTTC.

The V and J genes are TRBV9 and TRBJ1-4, with TRBD1 identical over 9 bases. This CDR3 is built from 16 residues. Germline loops: CDR1 SGDLS, CDR2 YYNGEE. The V gene end was trimmed by 0 bases and the J gene end by 6 bases; junction bases not matched to a gene: 6. This chain's CDR3 is CASSVATGTGHEKLFF. The CDR3, as DNA: TGTGCCAGCAGCGTAGCTACTGGGACAGGGCATGAAAAACTGTTTTTT.

V usage is TRBV28 and J usage is TRBJ2-3; D ambiguous. Germline CDR1 is MDHEN and CDR2 is SYDVKM. V was clipped by 2 bases and J by 4 bases, with 16 bases between them. This CDR3 has 16 residues. CDR3 loop: CASSLRSLMAADTQYF. CDR3 DNA sequence: TGTGCCAGCAGTTTACGAAGTCTGATGGCTGCAGATACGCAGTATTTT.

This rearrangement joins TRBV5-1 to TRBJ1-1; 7 nucleotides line up with TRBD1. CDR3 length: 14 amino acids. Losses at the gene ends were 0 bases for V and 5 bases for J; bases not matched to a gene: 4. Looked up from germline, CDR1 is SGHRS and CDR2 is YFSETQ. The CDR3 loop reads CASSLVTGRTEAFF. CDR3 coding DNA: TGCGCCAGCAGCTTGGTGACAGGGCGGACTGAAGCTTTCTTT.

This chain uses TRBV6-1 with TRBJ2-1; perhaps TRBD2 as D (6 bases). From germline, CDR1 is MNHNS and CDR2 SASEGT. The CDR3 covers 15 residues. V shed 8 bases and J shed 2 bases, with 16 bases lying between them. CDR3 sequence: CASVLAASAYNEQFF. The CDR3 bases are TGTGCCAGCGTATTAGCGGCTTCGGCCTACAATGAGCAGTTCTTC.

J is TRBJ2-5 and V is TRBV10-2; tentative D call: TRBD2 (6 bases). Deletions cut 8 bases from V and 2 bases from J, with 12 bases between. CDR1 is WSHSY and CDR2 is SAAADI in the germline V gene. The CDR3 spans 13 residues. CDR3 sequence: CASGPGLQETQYF. In nucleotides, the CDR3 is TGCGCCAGCGGCCCGGGACTTCAAGAGACCCAGTACTTC.

Note on this clone: The junction shows a germline mismatch at one end, possibly a read error. The chain couples TRBV7-7 to TRBJ2-7, with D uncertain. This CDR3 region has 15 residues. Germline V gene lookup returns CDR1 SSHAT and CDR2 FNYEAQ (reference sequence). The CDR3 DNA reads as TGTGCTAGCAGCTTAGATTCGGCAGACAACTACGAGCAGTACTTC. Protein: CASSLDSADNYEQYF.

The V gene is TRBV11-2, the J gene TRBJ2-1; D ambiguous. Germline-derived CDR1 and CDR2 are SGHAT and FQNNGV. V was cut by 1 base and J by 12 bases, with 7 bases left in between. The CDR3 has 11 residues. CDR3 in DNA: TGTGCCAGCAGCTTAGCTATTTTGCAGTTCTTC. This sequence encodes CASSLAILQFF.

The chain recombines TRBV5-4 with TRBJ2-3; maybe TRBD2 (5 bases). The length of the CDR3 is 16 residues. Germline V gene sequence: CDR1 SGHNT, CDR2 YYREEE (reference sequence). V was trimmed by 3 bases and J by 2 bases, leaving 16 bases between them. The CDR3 DNA follows: TGTGCCAGCAGCTCCGAAGCGGAATTGCTCACAGATACGCAGTATTTT. It is translated as CASSSEAELLTDTQYF.

The chain joins TRBV5-1 to TRBJ1-1, with D perhaps TRBD1 (5 bases). Trimming pared 4 bases from V and 0 bases from J, leaving 10 bases between. Germline V gene lookup returns CDR1 SGHRS and CDR2 YFSETQ. This CDR3 has 14 amino acids. The CDR3: CASSVGGLNTEAFF. CDR3 DNA: TGCGCCAGCAGCGTCGGGGGGTTGAACACTGAAGCTTTCTTT. Based on the CDR3 plus reference TRBV5-1 and TRBJ1-1, the full variable domain is KAGVTQTPRYLIKTRGQQVTLSCSPISGHRSVSWYQQTPGQGLQFLFEYFSETQRNKGNFPGRFSGRQFSNSRSEMNVSTLELGDSALYLCASSVGGLNTEAFFGQGTRLTVV.

The rearrangement uses TRBV27 and TRBJ1-1; TRBD1 is a possible D gene (5 bases). The CDR3 is made up of 14 amino acids. Trimming took off 6 bases at V and 4 bases at J, with 15 bases between the two ends. Germline V gives CDR1 MNHEY, CDR2 SMNVEV (reference sequence). CDR3 residues: CASSRVVGATEAFF. CDR3 DNA: TGTGCCAGCAGCAGGGTAGTGGGTGCCACTGAAGCTTTCTTT.

V gene TRBV27 combines with J gene TRBJ2-7; 9 bases fit TRBD1. The CDR3 length is 16 residues. Per the germline V gene, CDR1 is MNHEY and CDR2 is SMNVEV (reference sequence). After removal of 2 bases from V and 4 bases from J, the junction contained 9 bases not matched to a gene. CDR3 region: CASSLITATGGYEQYF. The CDR3 nucleotides are TGTGCCAGCAGTTTAATCACTGCGACAGGGGGGTACGAGCAGTACTTC.

The chain combines TRBV6-1 with TRBJ2-1, with a weak D call TRBD1 (5 bases). V was pared by 8 bases and J by 14 bases, with 19 bases between. This CDR3 contains 12 residues. Germline V gives CDR1 MNHNS, CDR2 SASEGT. DNA for the CDR3: TGTGCCAGCGATCTGTCCAGGGTTATGAAGTTCTTC. Translated: CASDLSRVMKFF.

The V gene is TRBV7-6, the J gene TRBJ2-1; perhaps TRBD2 as D (6 bases). Germline CDR1 SGHVS, CDR2 FNYEAQ. The length of the CDR3 is 14 residues. V dropped 5 bases and J dropped 10 bases, with 18 bases sitting between them. The CDR3 DNA follows: TGTGCCAGCAGCCCCGGGGATGAGGCGGGGGAGCAGTTCTTC. Translated: CASSPGDEAGEQFF.

The sample holds a few counts of this clone. This rearrangement joins TRBV5-6 to TRBJ2-7; 7 bases are a match to TRBD2. The junction had 6 bases not matched to a gene; V was cut back by 3 bases and J by 0 bases. This CDR3 region has 15 residues. The germline CDR1 and CDR2 sequences are SGHDT and YYEEEE. This CDR3 is CASSWGGRVSYEQYF. CDR3 nucleotides: TGTGCCAGCAGCTGGGGGGGGAGGGTCTCCTACGAGCAGTACTTC.

This clone showed up just once. The chain employs TRBV6-5 and TRBJ1-5, with 8 nucleotides matching TRBD1. Unmatched junction bases numbered 4, after V lost 6 bases and J lost 6 bases. The CDR3 loop spans 13 amino acids. CDR1 and CDR2 from the germline V gene are MNHEY and SVGAGI. The CDR3 region has the DNA TGTGCCAGCAGCACAGGGGGGGGTCAGCCCCAGCATTTT. The encoded protein is CASSTGGGQPQHF.

The chain combines TRBV11-2 with TRBJ2-2; D gene unclear. The ends were cut back, 0 bases at V and 1 base at J, with 3 bases in the middle. The germline CDR1 and CDR2 sequences are SGHAT and FQNNGV. The CDR3 runs 14 residues. This CDR3 reads CASSLDLNTGELFF. CDR3 bases: TGTGCCAGCAGCTTAGACCTGAACACCGGGGAGCTGTTTTTT.

The chain is built from TRBV27 and TRBJ2-7; TRBD1 might be the D (5 bases). Germline CDR1 and CDR2: MNHEY and SMNVEV (reference sequence). V was pared by 2 bases and J by 2 bases, with 16 bases between. This CDR3 spans 16 amino acids. The CDR3 protein is CASSLKGHHLTYEQYF. As DNA, the CDR3 is TGTGCCAGCAGTTTAAAAGGACACCACCTCACCTACGAGCAGTACTTC.

Here the CDR3 DNA reads TGCAGCCTTGGTGGAGTGGCGGAGGGTTGGGAGACCCAGTACTTC. Translation: CSLGGVAEGWETQYF. The chain is built from TRBV29-1 and TRBJ2-5; D possibly corresponds to TRBD2 (6 bases). The CDR3 covers 15 residues. In germline, CDR1 is SQVTM, CDR2 ANQGSEA. V lost 8 bases and J 5 bases, leaving 24 bases between the germline ends.

The rearrangement uses TRBV6-1 and TRBJ2-1, with 11 bases lining up with TRBD2. CDR3 size: 15 residues. J was trimmed by 7 bases and V by 6 bases; bases with no gene match: 8. Germline CDR1 MNHNS, CDR2 SASEGT. Here the CDR3 DNA reads TGTGCCAGCAGGGAGACTAGCGGGGAGAGTAATGAGCAGTTCTTC. It translates to CASRETSGESNEQFF.

The chain is built from TRBV11-2 and TRBJ2-7, with D possibly being TRBD2 (5 bases). Trimming shortened V by 0 bases and J by 0 bases, and 9 bases separated the two germline ends. Germline loops: CDR1 SGHAT, CDR2 FQNNGV. The CDR3 sequence is 15 residues long. The CDR3: CASSLDLALSYEQYF. The CDR3 coding sequence is TGTGCCAGCAGCTTAGATCTAGCCCTCTCCTACGAGCAGTACTTC.